The present T cell receptor (beta chain) was sequenced within a study of shared clonotypes between healthy human individuals. Samples underwent the assay at deep level. The replicate PCRs on unsorted PBMC were given about 300 ng DNA, which is 27,000 or so T cell genomes. Repertoires were generated with immunoSEQ multiplex PCR, while TCRdb's copy carries only in-frame clones and drops some. The data contain about half a million clones, approximately 81% of them singletons. This clone was seen at least ten times. Relative to the germline gene, one junction end is altered; a read error may explain this. Every donor was a Caucasian adult from Nashville, Tennessee. Researchers drew on roughly 82 million PBMCs for genomic DNA from unsorted samples. This TCR was sampled from a woman aged 40 to 50 in good health. Some clones in this sample may be carry-over from other donors' samples. The specimen was PBMCs.

Here the CDR3 reads CASGRTGRWDF. The CDR3, as DNA: TGTGCCAGCGGACGGACAGGGCGCTGGGACTTC. The chain combines TRBV2 with TRBJ2-7, with TRBD1 matching over 8 bases. The CDR3 runs to 11 residues. Looked up from germline, CDR1 is SNHLY and CDR2 is FYNNEI.